One sample yielded the 2 T cell receptor beta chains listed below, sequenced in a study of blood T cell repertoires in COVID-19 (dated by TCRdb to the early 2020s). Library preparation used the immunoSEQ multiplex PCR assay. This immuneACCESS table, as held by TCRdb, lists in-frame sequences with V and J called but not all clones. Of the missing ones, under half trace to an unresolved V gene in checked studies; the others have no known cause. The sample records tens of thousands of clones, approximately 80% of which are singletons. The ten largest clones take up roughly 4.5% of the sample. The sequencing sample was made of peripheral blood. These receptors were taken from a woman aged 55-69 years with acute or convalescent COVID-19.

In this sample, this clone turned up a few times. The rearrangement links TRBV7-2 to TRBJ2-3; 9 bases match TRBD2. Trimming cost V 3 bases and J 0 bases; bases outside gene matches: 4. This CDR3 comprises 16 residues. Germline loops: CDR1 SGHTA, CDR2 FQGNSA. The chain's CDR3 is CASSFRAGGSTDTQYF. The CDR3 DNA reads TGTGCCAGCAGCTTCCGAGCGGGGGGAAGCACAGATACGCAGTATTTT.

V is TRBV27 and J is TRBJ1-6; TRBD1 agrees at 8 bases. Germline loops: CDR1 MNHEY, CDR2 SMNVEV (reference sequence). Trimming removed 5 bases from V and 7 bases from J; junction bases left unmatched: 4. This CDR3 is built from 14 residues. CDR3: CASSLRGLNSPLHF. The CDR3 region has the DNA TGTGCCAGCAGTCTCAGGGGGCTAAATTCACCCCTCCACTTT.